Each of the 13 T cell receptor beta chains below was sequenced from the same sample in a study of monozygotic twins with inflammatory bowel disease. Using the 5' RACE reads, TCRdb records one entry per CDR3 protein without DNA. Its listing shows roughly 140,000 distinct CDR3 sequences. The specimen sequenced was blood. Receptors originate from a human donor with ulcerative colitis or Crohn's disease, or a healthy co-twin of an affected twin (not recorded which).

V usage is TRBV6-6 and J usage is TRBJ2-3. This CDR3 has 13 amino acids. Germline lookup yields CDR1 MNHNY and CDR2 SVGAGI (reference sequence). The CDR3: CASSYLRADTQYF.

The rearrangement links TRBV5-1 to TRBJ2-7; no DNA is available, so the TRBD1 call from TCRdb remains unchecked. The CDR3 covers 12 residues. Germline V gives CDR1 SGHRS, CDR2 YFSETQ. The CDR3 region is CASSWRTGEKYF.

The chain has TRBV10-3 and TRBJ2-7; TCRdb proposes TRBD1, but this gene call is untestable without DNA. Germline V gene sequence: CDR1 ENHRY, CDR2 SYGVKD. The CDR3 runs 13 residues. The CDR3 spells CAIKGDISYEQYF.

The chain couples TRBV7-2 to TRBJ1-1. From germline, CDR1 is SGHTA and CDR2 FQGNSA. The CDR3 loop spans 14 amino acids. This CDR3 reads CASSLLDENTEAFF.

The chain links TRBV12-3 or TRBV12-4 to TRBJ1-5. This CDR3 has 14 residues. CDR3 sequence reads: CASSPPPGNQPQHF.

The genes are TRBV12-3 or TRBV12-4 and TRBJ1-1; TCRdb returns TRBD1, unconfirmable since there is no DNA. This CDR3 has 14 amino acids. The CDR3 protein is CASSPLQGRTEAFF.

This rearrangement joins TRBV18 to TRBJ2-4; without DNA, the TCRdb call of TRBD1 cannot be checked. CDR3 length: 16 residues. Germline V gene lookup returns CDR1 KGHSH and CDR2 LQKENI. The CDR3 sequence: CASSPTGTGAKNIQYF. Variable domain in full (rest from reference TRBV18 and TRBJ2-4): NAGVMQNPRHLVRRRGQEARLRCSPMKGHSHVYWYRQLPEEGLKFMVYLQKENIIDESGMPKERFSAEFPKEGPSILRIQQVVRGDSAAYFCASSPTGTGAKNIQYFGAGTRLSVL.

The chain uses TRBV11-2 and TRBJ1-6. From germline, CDR1 is SGHAT and CDR2 FQNNGV. The CDR3 sequence is 12 residues long. CDR3: CASSMLNSPLHF. Full variable domain (outside the CDR3, taken from reference TRBV11-2 and TRBJ1-6): EAGVAQSPRYKIIEKRQSVAFWCNPISGHATLYWYQQILGQGPKLLIQFQNNGVVDDSQLPKDRFSAERLKGVDSTLKIQPAKLEDSAVYLCASSMLNSPLHFGNGTRLTVT.

The V call is TRBV6-5, the J call TRBJ2-7; TCRdb's D call of TRBD1 is untestable without DNA. The V gene's germline CDR1 is MNHEY and CDR2 SVGAGI. The CDR3 extends over 13 amino acids. CDR3: CASSYYRDYEQYF.

This chain joins TRBV20-1 and TRBJ2-7; with no DNA, the TCRdb D assignment of TRBD1 cannot be verified. The CDR3 totals 15 residues. Per germline, CDR1 DFQATT and CDR2 SNEGSKA (reference sequence). CDR3 protein: CSADPAGQGIDEQYF.

Considering frequency, this clonotype is medium-sized. This chain links TRBV7-2 with TRBJ2-1; absent DNA, TCRdb's TRBD1 call cannot be checked. CDR3 length: 13 amino acids. Germline-derived CDR1 and CDR2 are SGHTA and FQGNSA. CDR3: CASSPRGRNEQFF.

The genes are TRBV5-5 and TRBJ1-1; the D call from TCRdb, TRBD1, cannot be confirmed without DNA. The CDR3 sequence is 13 residues long. CDR1 SGHKS and CDR2 YYEKEE come from the germline V gene (reference sequence). The CDR3 is CASRPGHESEAFF.

The chain links TRBV5-1 to TRBJ2-7; TCRdb outputs TRBD1, but without DNA this stays unchecked. CDR1 and CDR2 from the germline V gene are SGHRS and YFSETQ. The length of the CDR3 is 15 residues. The CDR3 sequence is CASSQWRTGSNEQYF.